These 31 T cell receptor beta chains share one sample of origin, sequenced in a study of PD-1 blockade in classical Hodgkin lymphoma. Only in-frame clones appear in the TCRdb table, and some are missing; sequencing was by immunoSEQ multiplex PCR. The sample records about 98,000 clones, 80% to 90% being singletons. Each of the patients experienced relapse following autologous stem cell transplantation, and their brentuximab vedotin exposure differed. Source: peripheral blood mononuclear cells (PBMCs), taken before the second cycle of nivolumab. Receptor source: a human donor with classical Hodgkin lymphoma.

The chain couples TRBV6-1 to TRBJ1-4, with 9 bases matching TRBD1. Trimming at V came to 1 base and at J to 10 bases, leaving 10 bases not matched to a gene. Germline V lookup: CDR1 MNHNS, CDR2 SASEGT. The CDR3 loop spans 16 amino acids. DNA of the CDR3: TGTGCCAGCAGTGAAGGGACAGGGGATCTTTCGGGAAAACTGTTTTTT. This codes for CASSEGTGDLSGKLFF.

The V call is TRBV9, the J call TRBJ2-1, with 10 bases lining up with TRBD1. The germline V gene encodes CDR1 SGDLS and CDR2 YYNGEE. Trimming took 4 bases from V and 5 from J; bases not matched to a gene: 6. The CDR3 extends over 15 amino acids. CDR3 in DNA: TGTGCCAGCAGCTCTTGGACAGGGGGGCACAATGAGCAGTTCTTC. Translated: CASSSWTGGHNEQFF.

This chain links TRBV9 with TRBJ2-3, with D perhaps TRBD2 (5 bases). Trimming took 1 base from V and 1 from J, leaving 13 bases between them. CDR3 length: 16 residues. Germline V gives CDR1 SGDLS, CDR2 YYNGEE. Here the CDR3 reads CASSVRGPSGTDTQYF. The CDR3 region has the DNA TGTGCCAGCAGCGTAAGAGGGCCATCGGGCACAGATACGCAGTATTTT.

This clone came up once. The chain links TRBV7-6 to TRBJ2-1; D is perhaps TRBD1 or TRBD2 (5 bases each). The CDR3 is made up of 13 amino acids. Germline loops: CDR1 SGHVS, CDR2 FNYEAQ. Trimming pared 1 base from V and 7 bases from J, leaving 8 bases between. The CDR3 reads CASSLGEGNEQFF. The DNA for the CDR3 is TGTGCCAGCAGCTTAGGCGAGGGGAATGAGCAGTTCTTC.

This clone has a handful of counts. This chain uses TRBV9 with TRBJ2-3; D remains unclear. Germline V gene sequence: CDR1 SGDLS, CDR2 YYNGEE. The CDR3 contains 17 residues. V lost 0 bases and J lost 4, with 18 bases in between. CDR3 in DNA: TGTGCCAGCAGCGTAGCGGCTCGGCCCGCTACAGCAGATACGCAGTATTTT. Translating it yields CASSVAARPATADTQYF.

The chain couples TRBV2 to TRBJ1-1, with D perhaps TRBD1 (6 bases). Germline CDR1 reads SNHLY; CDR2 reads FYNNEI. V was cut by 8 bases and J by 4 bases, with 20 bases left in between. CDR3 length: 15 residues. This chain's CDR3 is CASAPRGAGGTEAFF. CDR3 DNA sequence: TGTGCCAGCGCCCCCCGGGGGGCTGGCGGCACTGAAGCTTTCTTT.

The chain employs TRBV4-1 and TRBJ2-7, with D maybe TRBD2 (6 bases). This CDR3 is built from 15 residues. CDR1 is MGHRA and CDR2 is YSYEKL in the germline V gene. Trimming stripped 1 base from V and 2 bases from J, with 12 bases between. The CDR3 region is CASSQVLRGTYEQYF. CDR3 nucleotide sequence: TGCGCCAGCAGCCAAGTGTTGCGGGGAACCTACGAGCAGTACTTC.

The CDR3 sequence is CASSLGQPEAFF. The CDR3 DNA follows: TGTGCCAGCAGCTTAGGACAGCCTGAAGCTTTCTTT. V gene TRBV7-9 combines with J gene TRBJ1-1; maybe TRBD1 (5 bases). Germline V gives CDR1 SEHNR, CDR2 FQNEAQ (reference sequence). Trimming left V 1 base short and J 6 bases short, with 6 bases between. The CDR3 is 12 amino acids.

The chain recombines TRBV19 with TRBJ2-7; 10 bases agree with TRBD1. The germline V gene has CDR1 LNHDA and CDR2 SQIVND (reference sequence). V lost 1 base to trimming and J lost 2 bases; unmatched junction nucleotides: 2. The CDR3 runs to 15 residues. The CDR3 nucleotides read TGTGCCAGTAGTATAGTGGGACAGGGGACCTACGAGCAGTACTTC. Amino acids: CASSIVGQGTYEQYF.

This chain uses TRBV11-2 with TRBJ1-1; D is ambiguous. CDR1 is SGHAT, CDR2 FQNNGV, per germline. This CDR3 comprises 12 residues. The ends were cut back, 1 base at V and 4 bases at J, with 4 bases in the middle. The CDR3 coding sequence is TGTGCCAGCAGCTTAGTAGGCACTGAAGCTTTCTTT. It yields the protein CASSLVGTEAFF.

The V call is TRBV6-1, the J call TRBJ2-5; TRBD2 aligns across 8 bases. V gave up 3 bases and J gave up 1 base; unmatched junction bases: 1. The CDR3 covers 14 residues. CDR1 MNHNS and CDR2 SASEGT come from the germline V gene. The CDR3 reads CASSDGGGQETQYF. As DNA, the CDR3 is TGTGCCAGCAGTGACGGGGGGGGCCAAGAGACCCAGTACTTC.

V is TRBV6-6 and J is TRBJ1-1, with D unresolved. This CDR3 has 12 residues. V lost 5 bases, J lost 7 bases, and 11 bases lay in between. CDR1 and CDR2 (germline): MNHNY, SVGAGI (reference sequence). In DNA form, the CDR3 reads TGTGCCAGCAGTCACGGGGAGGGTGAAGCTTTCTTT. It codes for CASSHGEGEAFF.

The V and J genes are TRBV7-9 and TRBJ1-3; a possible D gene is TRBD1 (5 bases). Germline V lookup: CDR1 SEHNR, CDR2 FQNEAQ (reference sequence). V was trimmed by 2 bases and J by 4 bases, leaving 6 bases between them. The CDR3 is 13 amino acids. Here the CDR3 reads CASSLPGGNTIYF. The DNA of the CDR3 is TGTGCCAGCAGCTTACCAGGGGGAAACACCATATATTTT.

The V gene is TRBV5-6, the J gene TRBJ2-7, with no clear D. V dropped 4 bases and J dropped 2 bases, with 7 bases sitting between them. CDR1 SGHDT and CDR2 YYEEEE come from the germline V gene. The CDR3 totals 12 residues. CDR3 loop: CASSLPAYEQYF. CDR3 nucleotide sequence: TGTGCCAGCAGCCTACCGGCCTACGAGCAGTACTTC.

This rearrangement joins TRBV11-2 to TRBJ2-7, with 10 positions matching TRBD2. The CDR3 runs to 17 residues. Germline CDR1 reads SGHAT; CDR2 reads FQNNGV. V lost 1 base to trimming and J lost 4 bases; unmatched junction nucleotides: 10. For the CDR3, the DNA is TGTGCCAGCAGCTTAGGCCTTCCTAGCGGGAGTAGGTACGAGCAGTACTTC. Translation: CASSLGLPSGSRYEQYF.

This rearrangement joins TRBV18 to TRBJ2-3; TRBD1 or TRBD2 may be the D gene (5 bases each). This CDR3 is 15 amino acids long. V shed 2 bases and J shed 1 base, with 10 bases lying between them. Germline V gene data show CDR1 as KGHSH and CDR2 as LQKENI. The CDR3 DNA reads as TGTGCCAGCTCACCAGGGGGAAAAGGCACAGATACGCAGTATTTT. Its protein is CASSPGGKGTDTQYF.

The CDR3 DNA follows: TGCGCCAGCAGCTTGGAGGGACAGGTAGAAGCTTTCTTT. Translating gives CASSLEGQVEAFF. The chain carries TRBV5-1 and TRBJ1-1; 8 nucleotides line up with TRBD1. This CDR3 contains 13 residues. Germline V gives CDR1 SGHRS, CDR2 YFSETQ. V was clipped by 0 bases and J by 8 bases; unmatched bases: 3. The complete variable domain, with remaining parts taken from reference TRBV5-1 and TRBJ1-1, reads KAGVTQTPRYLIKTRGQQVTLSCSPISGHRSVSWYQQTPGQGLQFLFEYFSETQRNKGNFPGRFSGRQFSNSRSEMNVSTLELGDSALYLCASSLEGQVEAFFGQGTRLTVV.

This clone has only a few counts. The V gene is TRBV7-8, the J gene TRBJ1-1; D gene unclear. With 1 base removed from V and 4 bases from J, the gap between germline ends came to 16 bases. Germline V gene lookup returns CDR1 SGHVS and CDR2 FQNEAQ. The CDR3 totals 16 residues. CDR3 sequence (DNA): TGTGCCAGCAGCTTAGTAGGGATTTGGGCGACCACTGAAGCTTTCTTT. Amino acid sequence: CASSLVGIWATTEAFF.

The chain carries TRBV5-4 and TRBJ2-3, with 8 bases aligning to TRBD1. The CDR3 runs 15 residues. In germline, CDR1 is SGHNT, CDR2 YYREEE (reference sequence). Germline trimming cut 0 bases from V and 5 bases from J; bases unmatched to any gene: 5. The CDR3 nucleotides read TGTGCCAGCAGCTTGGTGACAGGGGAAGGAGATACGCAGTATTTT. Encoded protein: CASSLVTGEGDTQYF.

J is TRBJ2-7 and V is TRBV2, with D possibly TRBD2 on 6 matching bases. The CDR3 consists of 13 residues. CDR1 and CDR2 from the germline V gene are SNHLY and FYNNEI. Trimming removed 9 bases at V and 4 bases at J, with 16 bases between. CDR3 loop: CASGEDYTYEQYF. For the CDR3, the DNA is TGTGCCAGTGGGGAGGACTATACTTACGAGCAGTACTTC.

The chain combines TRBV29-1 with TRBJ2-3; a possible D gene is TRBD2 (5 bases). The germline gives CDR1 SQVTM, CDR2 ANQGSEA. The germline V and J ends were trimmed by 4 bases and 2 bases, with 16 bases remaining between them. The CDR3 extends over 15 amino acids. CDR3 protein: CSVVLGAGNTDTQYF. In DNA form, the CDR3 reads TGCAGCGTTGTTCTGGGAGCAGGTAACACAGATACGCAGTATTTT.

The chain is built from TRBV11-2 and TRBJ2-1, with D tentatively TRBD2 (6 bases). V was shortened by 5 bases and J by 3 bases, with 14 bases between the two germline ends. CDR3 length: 15 residues. Germline lookup yields CDR1 SGHAT and CDR2 FQNNGV. The CDR3 bases are TGTGCCAGCAGCCCGGGATCGGGGGTCTACAATGAGCAGTTCTTC. Its protein product is CASSPGSGVYNEQFF. The entire variable domain, with the rest obtained from reference TRBV11-2 and TRBJ2-1, is as follows: EAGVAQSPRYKIIEKRQSVAFWCNPISGHATLYWYQQILGQGPKLLIQFQNNGVVDDSQLPKDRFSAERLKGVDSTLKIQPAKLEDSAVYLCASSPGSGVYNEQFFGPGTRLTVL.

The chain carries TRBV19 and TRBJ1-2; D not resolved. Germline CDR1 is LNHDA and CDR2 is SQIVND (reference sequence). The CDR3 is made up of 14 amino acids. The ends were cut back, 0 bases at V and 2 bases at J, with 7 bases in the middle. The CDR3 spells CASSIDPGNYGYTF. DNA for the CDR3: TGTGCCAGTAGTATAGATCCCGGGAACTATGGCTACACCTTC.

This clone was observed once. The chain has TRBV28 and TRBJ2-7; TRBD2 might be the D (6 bases). This CDR3 contains 14 residues. The germline V gene has CDR1 MDHEN and CDR2 SYDVKM. Trimming took off 2 bases at V and 6 bases at J, with 14 bases between the two ends. CDR3 nucleotide sequence: TGTGCCAGCAGTTTAGGGGGGATGCCCTTCGAGCAGTACTTC. Residues: CASSLGGMPFEQYF.

The V and J genes are TRBV7-2 and TRBJ2-5; 7 bases line up with TRBD1. Germline CDR1 SGHTA, CDR2 FQGNSA. The CDR3 is made up of 17 amino acids. V shed 5 bases, J shed 5 bases, and the junction held 17 bases outside the gene matches. CDR3 in DNA: TGTGCCAGCAGCCCCGACAGGGTAAGGGCTAGTGAGGAGACCCAGTACTTC. Translating it yields CASSPDRVRASEETQYF.

The genes are TRBV5-1 and TRBJ2-7; 9 positions match TRBD2. The CDR3 consists of 17 residues. V dropped 0 bases and J dropped 4; count of bases not matched to a gene: 11. The germline V gene has CDR1 SGHRS and CDR2 YFSETQ. The CDR3 DNA reads TGCGCCAGCAGCTTGGCATGGGGTAGCGGGAGTCGGTACGAGCAGTACTTC. Translating it yields CASSLAWGSGSRYEQYF.

The V call is TRBV2, the J call TRBJ2-7; possibly TRBD2 for D (6 bases). The CDR3 runs 13 residues. The V and J ends lost 3 bases and 7 bases respectively, with 13 bases between them. The V gene's germline CDR1 is SNHLY and CDR2 FYNNEI. For the CDR3, the DNA is TGTGCCAGCAGTGAGGTACTAGCCGGGGAGCAGTACTTC. Its translation is CASSEVLAGEQYF.

This clone was detected only once. This chain uses TRBV18 with TRBJ1-2; D is unclear. Trimming removed 9 bases from V and 2 bases from J, with 16 bases in between. There are 14 residues in the CDR3. Germline lookup yields CDR1 KGHSH and CDR2 LQKENI. The CDR3 nucleotides read TGTGCCAGTTCTAGTAAGGGATCGAACTATGGCTACACCTTC. It is translated as CASSSKGSNYGYTF.

The genes are TRBV10-3 and TRBJ2-6; D not certain. CDR1 and CDR2 from the germline V gene are ENHRY and SYGVKD. With 0 bases removed from V and 0 bases from J, the gap between germline ends came to 3 bases. The CDR3 is made up of 15 amino acids. The CDR3, as DNA: TGTGCCATCAGTGAGTCTTACTCTGGGGCCAACGTCCTGACTTTC. Amino acids: CAISESYSGANVLTF.

The chain is built from TRBV5-1 and TRBJ2-7; D is possibly TRBD2 (5 bases). CDR1 is SGHRS and CDR2 is YFSETQ in the germline V gene. CDR3 size: 13 residues. Trimming removed 0 bases at V and 3 bases at J, with 7 bases between. This CDR3 reads CASSLDGGYEQYF. The CDR3 DNA reads as TGCGCCAGCAGCTTGGATGGAGGCTACGAGCAGTACTTC.

This chain links TRBV19 with TRBJ1-1; D may be TRBD1 (6 bases). V was pared by 10 bases and J by 0 bases, with 18 bases between. CDR1 LNHDA and CDR2 SQIVND come from the germline V gene (reference sequence). This CDR3 has 15 residues. This CDR3 is CAIRGRGSMNTEAFF. The CDR3 DNA sequence: TGTGCCATCAGGGGTAGGGGAAGCATGAACACTGAAGCTTTCTTT.